This T cell receptor (beta chain) was obtained from a study of human thymus T cells. Assay used: immunoSEQ multiplex PCR; TCRdb lists only in-frame clones, some missing. The sample lists some 80,000 clones, nearly 98% seen once, with roughly 0.028% in the top ten. Thymic samples were excised during corrective heart operations. This CDR3 has 15 residues. Germline CDR1 ENHRY, CDR2 SYGVKD. The V and J ends lost 0 bases and 8 bases, in that order; junction bases with no gene match: 6. The source material was thymus tissue. This TCR came from a boy under two years old with a congenital heart defect but otherwise immunologically healthy. V gene TRBV10-3 combines with J gene TRBJ1-2; 10 nucleotides align to TRBD1. CDR3 in amino acids: CAISESGQGSKGYTF. The CDR3, as DNA: TGTGCCATCAGTGAGTCGGGACAGGGGAGTAAGGGCTACACCTTC.